These 11 T cell receptor beta chains were all obtained from the same sample, sequenced in a study of cytomegalovirus exposure and HLA in healthy donors. The PCR employed 60 Vbeta primers together with 13 Jbeta primers. Some clones are missing from TCRdb's copy, which holds only in-frame ones; the method was immunoSEQ multiplex PCR. This sample contains 100,000 to 150,000 clones. The sample consisted of PBMCs. These receptors originate from a middle-aged woman in good health and CMV-seropositive.

The chain is built from TRBV28 and TRBJ1-2, with 7 bases aligning to TRBD1. This CDR3 contains 14 residues. Trimming cost V 5 bases and J 5 bases; bases outside gene matches: 8. Germline V gene data show CDR1 as MDHEN and CDR2 as SYDVKM. The DNA for the CDR3 is TGTGCCAGCAGTCCCGGGACAGATTCGTATGGCTACACCTTC. As protein: CASSPGTDSYGYTF.

This chain joins TRBV18 and TRBJ1-2; D uncertain. Trimming stripped 2 bases from V and 7 bases from J, with 14 bases between. The germline gives CDR1 KGHSH, CDR2 LQKENI. The CDR3 runs 14 residues. The CDR3 sequence is CASSPREGRVGYTF. CDR3 DNA sequence: TGTGCCAGCTCACCAAGGGAGGGTCGGGTTGGCTACACCTTC.

V is TRBV9 and J is TRBJ1-2, with D possibly matching TRBD1 (6 bases). The germline V and J ends were trimmed by 2 bases and 0 bases, with 11 bases remaining between them. The CDR3 is 15 amino acids. Germline V gives CDR1 SGDLS, CDR2 YYNGEE. The CDR3 region is CASSVQDSPNYGYTF. The CDR3 DNA is TGTGCCAGCAGCGTTCAGGACAGCCCTAACTATGGCTACACCTTC.

The chain employs TRBV5-3 and TRBJ2-1; 10 nucleotides align to TRBD2. TRBV5-3 is designated an ORF whose function remains uncertain. The CDR3 consists of 15 residues. Unmatched junction bases numbered 5, after V lost 1 base and J lost 7 bases. In DNA form, the CDR3 reads TGTGCCAGAAGCTTGCGCCTAGCGGGAGTGAATGAGCAGTTCTTC. Protein product: CARSLRLAGVNEQFF.

V usage is TRBV14 and J usage is TRBJ2-1; D is unresolved. The CDR3 contains 17 residues. Germline CDR1 is SGHDN and CDR2 is FVKESK. Trimming cost V 2 bases and J 0 bases, with 14 bases left between them. DNA for the CDR3: TGTGCCAGCAGCCAAAGTCTGCTGAAGAGCTCCTACAATGAGCAGTTCTTC. Encoded protein: CASSQSLLKSSYNEQFF. Full variable domain (missing parts from reference TRBV14 and TRBJ2-1): EAGVTQFPSHSVIEKGQTVTLRCDPISGHDNLYWYRRVMGKEIKFLLHFVKESKQDESGMPNNRFLAERTGGTYSTLKVQPAELEDSGVYFCASSQSLLKSSYNEQFFGPGTRLTVL.

The V gene is TRBV15, the J gene TRBJ1-4; D ambiguous. There are 14 residues in the CDR3. V was cut by 0 bases and J by 2 bases, with 4 bases left in between. Germline CDR1 is LNHNV and CDR2 is YYDKDF (reference sequence). The CDR3 loop is CATSRDETNEKLFF. For the CDR3, the DNA is TGTGCCACCAGCAGAGACGAGACTAATGAAAAACTGTTTTTT.

V is TRBV28 and J is TRBJ2-7, with 7 bases identical to TRBD2. Germline V gene data show CDR1 as MDHEN and CDR2 as SYDVKM. The CDR3 runs 13 residues. Germline trimming cut 6 bases from V and 2 bases from J; bases unmatched to any gene: 4. CDR3 protein: CASRPSGTYEQYF. Here the CDR3 DNA reads TGTGCCAGCAGGCCTAGCGGAACCTACGAGCAGTACTTC.

The genes are TRBV7-8 and TRBJ2-7; D might be TRBD2 (5 bases). Germline V lookup: CDR1 SGHVS, CDR2 FQNEAQ. The CDR3 has 14 residues. Trimming stripped 6 bases from V and 4 bases from J, with 16 bases between. In DNA, the CDR3 is TGTGCCAGCAGTTTTTACGGGGTACTTTACGAGCAGTACTTC. The encoded protein is CASSFYGVLYEQYF.

J is TRBJ1-5 and V is TRBV19, with D possibly TRBD1 on 6 matching bases. Trimming took off 5 bases at V and 9 bases at J, with 14 bases between the two ends. Germline lookup yields CDR1 LNHDA and CDR2 SQIVND (reference sequence). The CDR3 is made up of 13 amino acids. The DNA for the CDR3 is TGTGCCAGTAGTTTGCTGGGGGCCTCGCCCCAGCATTTT. The encoded protein is CASSLLGASPQHF.

The chain has TRBV5-4 and TRBJ2-3, with 9 bases lining up with TRBD1. The length of the CDR3 is 14 residues. Germline CDR1 SGHNT, CDR2 YYREEE (reference sequence). V shed 4 bases, J shed 6 bases, and the junction held 6 bases outside the gene matches. The CDR3 spells CASSPGQGRDTQYF. DNA for the CDR3: TGTGCCAGCAGCCCGGGACAGGGTAGGGATACGCAGTATTTT.

The chain combines TRBV7-8 with TRBJ2-1, with 7 positions matching TRBD1. This CDR3 has 15 residues. The junction had 8 bases not matched to a gene; V was cut back by 6 bases and J by 3 bases. From germline, CDR1 is SGHVS and CDR2 FQNEAQ. The CDR3 nucleotides are TGTGCCAGCAGGCCACCGGGACAGATCTACAATGAGCAGTTCTTC. Encoded protein: CASRPPGQIYNEQFF.